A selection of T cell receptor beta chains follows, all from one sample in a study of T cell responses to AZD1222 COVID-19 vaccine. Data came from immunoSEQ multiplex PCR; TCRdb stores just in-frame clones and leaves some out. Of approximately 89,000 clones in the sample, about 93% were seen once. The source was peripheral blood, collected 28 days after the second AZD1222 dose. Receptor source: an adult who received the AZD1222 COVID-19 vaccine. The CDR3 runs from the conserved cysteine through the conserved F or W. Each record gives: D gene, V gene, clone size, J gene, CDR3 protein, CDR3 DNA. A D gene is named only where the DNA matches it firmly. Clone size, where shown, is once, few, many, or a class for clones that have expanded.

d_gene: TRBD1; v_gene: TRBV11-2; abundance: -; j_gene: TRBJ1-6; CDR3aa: CASSYGTAANSPLHF; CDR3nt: TGTGCCAGCAGCTACGGGACAGCAGCTAATTCACCCCTCCACTTT
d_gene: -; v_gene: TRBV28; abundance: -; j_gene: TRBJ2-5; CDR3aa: CASKTRGGKVNYQETQYF; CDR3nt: TGTGCCAGCAAAACTCGAGGGGGTAAAGTGAATTACCAAGAGACCCAGTACTTC
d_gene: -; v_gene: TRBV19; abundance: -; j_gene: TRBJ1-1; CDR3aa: CASIRQKNTEAFF; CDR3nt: TGTGCCAGTATAAGGCAGAAAAACACTGAAGCTTTCTTT
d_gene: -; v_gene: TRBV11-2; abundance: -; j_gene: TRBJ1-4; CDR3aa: CASSRDEKLFF; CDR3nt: TGTGCCAGCAGCAGAGATGAAAAACTGTTTTTT
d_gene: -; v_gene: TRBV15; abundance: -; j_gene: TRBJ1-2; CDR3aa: CATSRDVGSRRGYTF; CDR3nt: TGTGCCACCAGCAGAGATGTAGGCTCGAGACGTGGCTACACCTTC
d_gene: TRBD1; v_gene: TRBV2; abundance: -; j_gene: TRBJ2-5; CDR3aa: CASSGGGSRETQYF; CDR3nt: TGTGCCAGCAGTGGAGGGGGCTCTCGGGAGACCCAGTACTTC
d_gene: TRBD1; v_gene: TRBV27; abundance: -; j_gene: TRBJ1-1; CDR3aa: CASSLGTAHRFPMNTEAFF; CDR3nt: TGTGCCAGCAGTTTGGGGACAGCCCATAGGTTCCCGATGAACACTGAAGCTTTCTTT
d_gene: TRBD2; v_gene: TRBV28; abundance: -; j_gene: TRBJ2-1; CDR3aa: CASRTTRGGSYNEQFF; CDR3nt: TGTGCCAGCAGAACAACCCGGGGGGGCTCCTACAATGAGCAGTTCTTC
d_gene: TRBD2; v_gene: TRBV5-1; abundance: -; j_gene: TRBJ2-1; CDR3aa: CASSLNPGLAGGGEQFF; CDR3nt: TGCGCCAGCAGCTTAAACCCGGGACTAGCGGGAGGGGGTGAGCAGTTCTTC
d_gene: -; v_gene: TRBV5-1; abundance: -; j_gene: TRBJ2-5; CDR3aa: CASSLEGWRETQYF; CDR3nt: TGCGCCAGCAGCTTGGAGGGGTGGCGGGAGACCCAGTACTTC
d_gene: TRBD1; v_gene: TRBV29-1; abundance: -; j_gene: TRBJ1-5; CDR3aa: CSVGTGGNQPQHF; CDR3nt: TGCAGCGTTGGGACAGGGGGCAATCAGCCCCAGCATTTT
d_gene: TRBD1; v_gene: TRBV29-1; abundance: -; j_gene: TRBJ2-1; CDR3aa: CSVEAQTGGRYNEQFF; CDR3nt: TGCAGCGTTGAAGCACAAACAGGGGGTCGCTACAATGAGCAGTTCTTC
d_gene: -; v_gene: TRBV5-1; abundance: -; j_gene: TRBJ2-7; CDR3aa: CASSQALTSSYEQYF; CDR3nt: TGCGCCAGCAGCCAAGCCCTTACTAGCTCCTACGAGCAGTACTTC
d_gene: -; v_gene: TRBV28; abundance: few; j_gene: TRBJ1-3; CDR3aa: CASTYPGNTIYF; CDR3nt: TGTGCCAGCACCTACCCTGGAAACACCATATATTTT
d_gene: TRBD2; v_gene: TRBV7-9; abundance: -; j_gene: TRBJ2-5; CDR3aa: CASSLALAGGETQYF; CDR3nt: TGTGCCAGCAGCTTGGCTCTAGCGGGAGGAGAGACCCAGTACTTC
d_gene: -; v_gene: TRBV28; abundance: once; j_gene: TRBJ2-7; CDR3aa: CASSVSYEQYF; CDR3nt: TGTGCCAGCAGTGTCAGCTACGAGCAGTACTTC
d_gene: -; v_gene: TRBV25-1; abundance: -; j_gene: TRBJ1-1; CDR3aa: CASSVQGRRLHEAFF; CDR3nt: TGTGCCAGCAGTGTCCAAGGGAGGAGACTACATGAAGCTTTCTTT
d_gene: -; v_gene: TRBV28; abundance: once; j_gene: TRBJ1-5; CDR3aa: CASGYNQPQHF; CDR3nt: TGTGCCAGCGGATATAATCAGCCCCAGCATTTT
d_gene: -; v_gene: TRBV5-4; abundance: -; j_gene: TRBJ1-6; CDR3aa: CASSTGFGNSPLHF; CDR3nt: TGTGCCAGCAGCACGGGATTTGGTAATTCACCCCTCCACTTT
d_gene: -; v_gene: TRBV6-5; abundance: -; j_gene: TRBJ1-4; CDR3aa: CATTATANEKLFF; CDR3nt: TGTGCCACCACAGCAACCGCTAATGAAAAACTGTTTTTT
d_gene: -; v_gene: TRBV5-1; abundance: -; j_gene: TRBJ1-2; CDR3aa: CASSLATGYGYTF; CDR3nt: TGCGCCAGCAGCTTGGCCACAGGGTATGGCTACACCTTC
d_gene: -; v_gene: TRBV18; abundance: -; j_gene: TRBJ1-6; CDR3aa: CASSPRSSYNSPLHF; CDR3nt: TGTGCCAGCTCACCCAGGAGCTCCTATAATTCACCCCTCCACTTT